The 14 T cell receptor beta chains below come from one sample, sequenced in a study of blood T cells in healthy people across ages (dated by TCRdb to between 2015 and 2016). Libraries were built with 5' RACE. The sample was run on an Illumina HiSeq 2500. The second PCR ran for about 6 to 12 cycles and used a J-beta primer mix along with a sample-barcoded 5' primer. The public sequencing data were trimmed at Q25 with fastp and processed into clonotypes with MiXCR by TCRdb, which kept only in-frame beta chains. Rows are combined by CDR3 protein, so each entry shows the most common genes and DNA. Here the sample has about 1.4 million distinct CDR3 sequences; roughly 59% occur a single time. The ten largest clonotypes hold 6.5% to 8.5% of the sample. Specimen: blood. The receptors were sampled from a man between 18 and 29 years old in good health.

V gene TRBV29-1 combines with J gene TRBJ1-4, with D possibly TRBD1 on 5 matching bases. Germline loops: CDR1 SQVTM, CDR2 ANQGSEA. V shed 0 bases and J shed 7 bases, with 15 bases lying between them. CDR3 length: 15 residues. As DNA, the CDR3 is TGCAGCGTTGAAGATGGGGCAGCCGGGGTTGAAAAACTGTTTTTT. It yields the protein CSVEDGAAGVEKLFF.

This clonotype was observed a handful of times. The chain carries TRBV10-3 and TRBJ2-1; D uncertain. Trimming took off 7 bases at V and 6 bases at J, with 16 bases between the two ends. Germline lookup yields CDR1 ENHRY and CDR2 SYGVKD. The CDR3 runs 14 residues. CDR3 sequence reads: CAITPTGQSNEQFF. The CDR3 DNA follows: TGTGCCATCACGCCCACCGGGCAGAGCAATGAGCAGTTCTTC.

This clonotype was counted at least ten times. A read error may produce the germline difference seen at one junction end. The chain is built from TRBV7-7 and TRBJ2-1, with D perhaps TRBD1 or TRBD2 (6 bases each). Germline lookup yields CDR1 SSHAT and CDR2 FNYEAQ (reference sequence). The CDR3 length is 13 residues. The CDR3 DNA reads TGTGCTAGCAGCTCCGGAGGGGGCAATGAGCAGTTCTTC. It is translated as CASSSGGGNEQFF.

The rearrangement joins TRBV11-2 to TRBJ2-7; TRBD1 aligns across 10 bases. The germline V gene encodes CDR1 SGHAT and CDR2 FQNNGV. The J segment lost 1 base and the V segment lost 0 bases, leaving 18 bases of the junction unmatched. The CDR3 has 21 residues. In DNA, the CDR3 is TGTGCCAGCAGCTTAGATAGCTTTCGGTGGGACAGGGGACGACCTTCCTACGAGCAGTACTTC. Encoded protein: CASSLDSFRWDRGRPSYEQYF.

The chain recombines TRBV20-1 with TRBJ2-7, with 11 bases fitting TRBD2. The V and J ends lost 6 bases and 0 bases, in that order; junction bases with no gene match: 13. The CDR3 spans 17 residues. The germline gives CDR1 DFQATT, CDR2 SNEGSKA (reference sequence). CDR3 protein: CSAHTGTSGGYSYEQYF. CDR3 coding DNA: TGCAGTGCGCATACCGGGACTAGCGGTGGATACTCCTACGAGCAGTACTTC.

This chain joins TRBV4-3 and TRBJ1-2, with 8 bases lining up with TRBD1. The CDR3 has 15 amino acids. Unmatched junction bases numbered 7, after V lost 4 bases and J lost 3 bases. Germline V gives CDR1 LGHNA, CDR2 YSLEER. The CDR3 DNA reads TGCGCCAGCAGCCCGGGGGGACAGGAGTACTATGGCTACACCTTC. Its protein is CASSPGGQEYYGYTF.

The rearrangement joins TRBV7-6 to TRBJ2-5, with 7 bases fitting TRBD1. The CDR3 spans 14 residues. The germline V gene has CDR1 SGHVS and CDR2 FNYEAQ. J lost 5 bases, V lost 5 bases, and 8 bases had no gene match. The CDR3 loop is CASSPGQDPETQYF. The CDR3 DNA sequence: TGTGCCAGCAGCCCCGGACAGGACCCCGAGACCCAGTACTTC.

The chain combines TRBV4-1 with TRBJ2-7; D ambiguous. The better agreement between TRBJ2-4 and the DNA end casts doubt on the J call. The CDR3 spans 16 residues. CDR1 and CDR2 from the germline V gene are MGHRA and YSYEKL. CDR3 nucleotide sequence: TGCGCCAGCAGCCAAGTCCATACGAGAGCAGAAGACATTCAGTACTTC. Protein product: CASSQVHTRAEDIQYF.

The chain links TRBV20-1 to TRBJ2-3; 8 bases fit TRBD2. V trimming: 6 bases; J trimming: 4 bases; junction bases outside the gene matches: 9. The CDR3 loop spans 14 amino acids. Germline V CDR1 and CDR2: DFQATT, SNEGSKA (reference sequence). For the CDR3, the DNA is TGCAGTGCCCGCAAGCGGGAGATTTCAGATACGCAGTATTTT. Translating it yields CSARKREISDTQYF.

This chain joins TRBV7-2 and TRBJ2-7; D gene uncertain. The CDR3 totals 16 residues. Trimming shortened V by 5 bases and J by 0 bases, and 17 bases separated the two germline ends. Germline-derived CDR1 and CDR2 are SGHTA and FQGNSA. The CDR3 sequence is CASSRTTKIHSYEQYF. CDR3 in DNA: TGTGCCAGCAGCCGAACGACGAAGATCCACTCCTACGAGCAGTACTTC.

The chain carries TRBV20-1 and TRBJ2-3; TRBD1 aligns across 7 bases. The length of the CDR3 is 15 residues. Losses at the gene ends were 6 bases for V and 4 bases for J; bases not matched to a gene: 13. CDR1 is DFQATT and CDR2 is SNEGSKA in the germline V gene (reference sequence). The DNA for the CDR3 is TGCAGTGCCGACACCGGGACAGAGGTGGCAGATACGCAGTATTTT. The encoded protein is CSADTGTEVADTQYF.

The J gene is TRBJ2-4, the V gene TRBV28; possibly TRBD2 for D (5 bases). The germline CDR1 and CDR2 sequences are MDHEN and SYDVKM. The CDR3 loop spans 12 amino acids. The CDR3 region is CATDRTVGGQYF. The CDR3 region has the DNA TGTGCTACCGACCGGACTGTTGGCGGTCAGTACTTC.

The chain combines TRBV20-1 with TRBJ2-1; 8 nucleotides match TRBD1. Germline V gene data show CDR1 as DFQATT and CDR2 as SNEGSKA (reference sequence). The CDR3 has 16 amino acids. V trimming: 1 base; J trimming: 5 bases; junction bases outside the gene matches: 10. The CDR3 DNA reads TGCAGTGCTAGAGGCCAGGGGGCGCTTTCGAACAATGAGCAGTTCTTC. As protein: CSARGQGALSNNEQFF.

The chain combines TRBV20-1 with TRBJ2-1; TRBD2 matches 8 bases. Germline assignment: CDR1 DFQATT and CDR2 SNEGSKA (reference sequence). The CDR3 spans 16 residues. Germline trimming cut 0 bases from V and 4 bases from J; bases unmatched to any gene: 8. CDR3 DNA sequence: TGCAGTGCTAGAGATCGGGGGGGACGGCCTTACAATGAGCAGTTCTTC. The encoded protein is CSARDRGGRPYNEQFF.